The clone carrying this T cell receptor (beta chain) appeared a single time. The antigen remains unidentified. Libraries were prepared by immunoSEQ multiplex PCR; TCRdb keeps only in-frame clonotypes and omits some of them. The sample carries around 70,000 clones, roughly 80% recorded once. The data were taken from a study of T cells in localized non-small cell lung cancer. Germline CDR1 MNHEY, CDR2 SVGAGI. V lost 5 bases to trimming and J lost 7 bases, with 14 bases between them. The CDR3 consists of 14 residues. Study conclusions and caveats: Median roughly 57 top-100 tumor clones were shared with paired adjacent lung. Uninvolved adjacent lung, not tumor, had the highest T cell clonality. Higher blood T cell density tracked longer overall survival. A single tumor region was sequenced, leaving heterogeneity possible.

The material was peripheral blood, obtained before any cancer treatment. The clonotype originates from a female donor older than 55 with stage I lung adenocarcinoma. The rearrangement uses TRBV6-5 and TRBJ1-4, with D maybe TRBD1 (5 bases). The CDR3 sequence: CASSLTEPPEKLFF. As DNA, the CDR3 is TGTGCCAGCAGTCTGACAGAGCCTCCTGAAAAACTGTTTTTT.